The rows below give T cell receptor beta chains drawn from one sample of a study of regulatory T cells in long-lasting Graves disease. TCRdb fed the multiplex PCR reads into MiXCR, producing one record per CDR3 protein. Among 400,000 to 500,000 distinct CDR3 sequences listed, roughly 17% were seen once. This same sample was also taken into another study, of T cells in Graves' hyperthyroidism and ophthalmopathy.

The sequences come from peripheral blood mononuclear cells (PBMCs), collected at new diagnosis, from a patient treated with antithyroid drugs. These receptors were obtained from a woman in her thirties with Graves disease. Each CDR3 is given with its conserved first and last residue. The order of the fields is D gene, J gene, CDR3 length, V gene, CDR3 protein. A D gene is named only where the DNA matches it firmly.

TRBD1	TRBJ2-1	19	TRBV20-1	CSARDSGTGGPGLYNEQFF
-	TRBJ1-3	14	TRBV6-1	CASSSGGAGNTIYF
-	TRBJ1-5	16	TRBV19	CASSIEAAIFNQPQHF
-	TRBJ2-3	15	TRBV13	CAGSTGPQSSDTQYF
TRBD2	TRBJ2-3	15	TRBV6-1	CASNSLAGSTDTQYF
-	TRBJ2-5	14	TRBV28	CASSLVANQETQYF
-	TRBJ2-2	17	TRBV15	CATSRHGYSKNTGELFF
TRBD1	TRBJ1-5	12	TRBV29-1	CSVRDRDQPQHF
-	TRBJ2-7	14	TRBV12-3/TRBV12-4	CASISGDSSYEQYF
TRBD1	TRBJ2-1	18	TRBV10-3	CAISEKPPGQGARDEQFF
-	TRBJ2-1	16	TRBV27	CASSPNWGGGDNEQFF
-	TRBJ2-1	17	TRBV2	CASSDERGASSYNEQFF
-	TRBJ1-1	13	TRBV19	CASRDQLNTEAFF
-	TRBJ2-1	12	TRBV20-1	CSARIPRDEQFF
-	TRBJ2-2	16	TRBV12-3/TRBV12-4	CASSSPRRPNTGELFF
TRBD2	TRBJ2-1	15	TRBV13	CASSLGLAGGPRKFF
-	TRBJ2-5	15	TRBV20-1	CSARDHQADQETQYF
-	TRBJ2-5	13	TRBV28	CASCQRGRKTQYF
TRBD2	TRBJ2-3	15	TRBV7-3	CASSLAGDSTDTQYF
-	TRBJ2-5	12	TRBV7-9	CASRGLAETQYF
-	TRBJ1-6	15	TRBV12-3/TRBV12-4	CASSPQQGSHSPLHF
TRBD2	TRBJ2-3	18	TRBV7-2	CASSLTAFGGDRTDTQYF
-	TRBJ2-5	13	TRBV6-2/TRBV6-3	CASSYPMAGNQYF
-	TRBJ2-7	14	TRBV2	CASKEGAVSNEQYF
-	TRBJ1-1	14	TRBV6-1	CASGRRGAGTEAFF
-	TRBJ2-7	14	TRBV3-1	CASSSRDFPYEQYF
TRBD1	TRBJ2-2	14	TRBV9	CASSGTGYTGELFF
-	TRBJ1-5	13	TRBV7-8	CASSRDIFQPQHF
-	TRBJ1-1	14	TRBV7-9	CASSLTDLRAEAFF
-	TRBJ2-7	14	TRBV11-2	CASSLNGGGDEQYF
-	TRBJ2-1	13	TRBV6-5	CASSYLGREKPLF
TRBD2	TRBJ2-1	19	TRBV24-1	CATSDSPWASGSEYNEQFF
-	TRBJ2-2	20	TRBV6-5	CASSYSIFKGRGGQDGELFF
TRBD1	TRBJ1-6	18	TRBV6-5	CASSFRPGTGGESSPLHF
TRBD1	TRBJ1-6	17	TRBV30	CAWSTARLPGQNSPLHF
-	TRBJ2-2	15	TRBV7-9	CASSSWREDTGELFF
-	TRBJ2-1	12	TRBV28	CASSLSRGVWVF
-	TRBJ2-3	14	TRBV20-1	CSARETSFPDTQYF
-	TRBJ2-2	17	TRBV12-5	CASGLVPTGRWAGELFF
-	TRBJ2-3	13	TRBV20-1	CSARAGLTDTQYF
-	TRBJ2-2	15	TRBV7-9	CASSLGLVFTGELFF
TRBD2	TRBJ2-5	14	TRBV30	CALWPAGVKETQYF